What follows are 9 T cell receptor beta chains derived from one specimen sequenced in a study of T cell responses to AZD1222 COVID-19 vaccine. Using immunoSEQ multiplex PCR, the repertoire was profiled, and TCRdb retains in-frame clones only, with some absent. The table shows about 150,000 clones, with around four fifths occurring only once. The specimen comprised peripheral blood, sampled on day 0 of AZD1222 vaccination. The source of these receptors is an adult in good health.

This clone has a handful of counts. The rearrangement joins TRBV6-6 to TRBJ1-1; maybe TRBD1 (5 bases). CDR3 length: 16 amino acids. The V and J ends lost 2 bases and 0 bases respectively, with 13 bases between them. Germline CDR1 is MNHNY and CDR2 is SVGAGI (reference sequence). The CDR3 DNA sequence: TGTGCCAGCAGTTACGGGGCGCGAGCCGTGAACACTGAAGCTTTCTTT. Translating it yields CASSYGARAVNTEAFF.

This clone occurred once. The chain combines TRBV28 with TRBJ2-7, with D unclear. V was clipped by 2 bases and J by 4 bases, with 6 bases between them. The CDR3 is made up of 12 amino acids. Per the germline V gene, CDR1 is MDHEN and CDR2 is SYDVKM. The CDR3 sequence: CASSLPGYEQYF. The CDR3 bases are TGTGCCAGCAGTTTACCTGGATACGAGCAGTACTTC.

This clone was seen only once. The genes are TRBV5-1 and TRBJ1-1; D is unclear. V lost 0 bases and J 0 bases, leaving 6 bases between the germline ends. Germline V gene data show CDR1 as SGHRS and CDR2 as YFSETQ. CDR3 length: 14 amino acids. The CDR3 region is CASSLAEMNTEAFF. CDR3 DNA sequence: TGCGCCAGCAGCTTGGCCGAGATGAACACTGAAGCTTTCTTT.

CDR3 nucleotides: TGCGCCAGCAGCCCGACTTCTACAGGGATCAATTCACCCCTCCACTTT. It encodes CASSPTSTGINSPLHF. The chain couples TRBV5-1 to TRBJ1-6; D may be TRBD1 (6 bases). CDR1 and CDR2 from the germline V gene are SGHRS and YFSETQ. The CDR3 is made up of 16 amino acids. The V gene lost 4 bases and the J gene lost 7 bases, with 18 bases spanning the gap.

The chain carries TRBV20-1 and TRBJ1-3; TRBD1 is a possible D gene (5 bases). The germline V gene has CDR1 DFQATT and CDR2 SNEGSKA (reference sequence). The V and J ends lost 4 bases and 0 bases respectively, with 10 bases between them. The CDR3 sequence is 14 residues long. CDR3 in amino acids: CSATDRFSGNTIYF. CDR3 in DNA: TGCAGTGCTACTGACAGATTCTCTGGAAACACCATATATTTT.

The chain is built from TRBV19 and TRBJ1-2; 7 bases map to TRBD1. Trimming cost V 6 bases and J 7 bases; bases outside gene matches: 11. The germline V gene has CDR1 LNHDA and CDR2 SQIVND (reference sequence). The length of the CDR3 is 14 residues. The CDR3 nucleotides are TGTGCCAGTAGCCAAAAGGGGGCGCGGTTTGGCTACACCTTC. Translating it yields CASSQKGARFGYTF.

The chain employs TRBV29-1 and TRBJ2-5; no clear D. This CDR3 contains 13 residues. Germline V CDR1 and CDR2: SQVTM, ANQGSEA. Trimming took off 4 bases at V and 9 bases at J, with 18 bases between the two ends. This CDR3 is CSVADRTRSAQYF. The CDR3 DNA is TGCAGCGTTGCGGACCGGACCCGATCAGCCCAGTACTTC.

The J gene is TRBJ1-5, the V gene TRBV5-1; unclear D gene. The CDR3 runs to 13 residues. Per germline, CDR1 SGHRS and CDR2 YFSETQ. V lost 4 bases and J 4 bases, leaving 9 bases between the germline ends. CDR3 residues: CASSGGDNQPQHF. The CDR3 DNA follows: TGCGCCAGCAGCGGCGGGGATAATCAGCCCCAGCATTTT.

The V and J genes are TRBV5-1 and TRBJ1-1; no reliable D call. The CDR3 covers 14 residues. With 9 bases removed from V and 1 base from J, the gap between germline ends came to 16 bases. Germline CDR1 SGHRS, CDR2 YFSETQ. The DNA for the CDR3 is TGCGCCACCAAAACCGGGGAGCCGAACACTGAAGCTTTCTTT. This sequence encodes CATKTGEPNTEAFF.